The source of this TCR beta chain is a study of CD8+ T cells in alopecia areata. Germline CDR1 is LGHNA and CDR2 is YNFKEQ. The CDR3 totals 15 residues. Trimming cost V 0 bases and J 2 bases, with 11 bases left between them. cDNA serving as the sequencing template came from extracted, reverse transcribed RNA. Measured with immunoSEQ multiplex PCR; TCRdb has only the in-frame clones, and not every one. The sample includes 100,000 to 150,000 clones, approximately 48% seen only once; the top ten take around 20%. This chain joins TRBV4-2 and TRBJ2-7; the D is unclear. The clonotype originates from a human donor with alopecia areata. The sequencing here drew on CD8+ T cells sorted from blood, taken at week 0. The CDR3 protein is CASSQEGAGTYEQYF. The CDR3 DNA reads as TGTGCCAGCAGCCAAGAAGGTGCAGGAACCTACGAGCAGTACTTC.